This TCR beta chain was sequenced for a study of cytomegalovirus exposure and HLA in healthy donors. The CDR3 spans 14 residues. The V segment lost 0 bases and the J segment 8 bases; nucleotides outside the gene matches: 4. Germline CDR1 reads LGHNA; CDR2 reads YSLEER. A remark on this clone: The antigen is not known.

Whole-study results and caveats: Most likely, a cluster of highly shared sequence variants arose as a sequencing artifact. Among TCR sequences, most were rare, though some public TCRs appeared in many donors.

Primers for the PCR totalled 60 Vbeta and 13 Jbeta. Using immunoSEQ multiplex PCR, the repertoire was profiled, and TCRdb retains in-frame clones only, with some absent. This sample has 150,000 to 200,000 clones, with approximately 80% found just once. Sequencing used PBMCs. The clonotype was recovered from a man younger than 40 in good health and CMV-seropositive. This chain uses TRBV4-3 with TRBJ2-3; the match to TRBD1 covers 8 bases. CDR3 loop: CASSQEETGATQYF. DNA for the CDR3: TGCGCCAGCAGCCAAGAGGAGACAGGGGCTACGCAGTATTTT.